The rows below give T cell receptor beta chains drawn from one sample of a study of T cells in Graves' hyperthyroidism and ophthalmopathy. TCRdb re-called the multiplex PCR reads through MiXCR, storing one row per CDR3 protein. This sample has around 34,000 distinct CDR3 sequences; around 52% occur once, and the top ten carry about 25%. The sequencing input was blood. These TCRs come from a woman aged 40-49 years with Graves' ophthalmopathy. The conserved cysteine and the conserved F or W are not part of the CDR3 here.

v_call,cdr3_length,j_call,cdr3_aa
TRBV18,12,TRBJ1-5,ASSRQGNNQPQH
TRBV5-4,13,TRBJ2-2,ASSYSGGVTGELF
TRBV9,7,TRBJ2-7,ASSKAWY
TRBV29-1,12,TRBJ2-2,SVPGVAVTGELF
TRBV20-1,11,TRBJ2-2,SAAGGNTGELF
TRBV10-3,14,TRBJ2-7,AISAGELLSSYEQY
TRBV16,13,TRBJ2-2,ASSQISKNTGELF
TRBV2,13,TRBJ1-1,ASSLRTGENTEAF
TRBV5-1,14,TRBJ2-7,ASSSYHGTGSYEQY
TRBV20-1,7,TRBJ1-1,SALTEAF
TRBV2,9,TRBJ1-2,ARGQNYGYT
TRBV10-2,11,TRBJ2-1,ASRSSGGNEQF
TRBV5-1,13,TRBJ2-3,ASSLGLAVTDTQY
TRBV9,10,TRBJ1-4,ASSVGSEKLF
TRBV2,13,TRBJ1-2,ASSEAAGLTYGYT
TRBV19,15,TRBJ2-7,ASRPLISGSRVGEQY
TRBV29-1,12,TRBJ2-3,STTGGAGADTQY
TRBV10-3,12,TRBJ1-3,AIGGLSSGNTIY
TRBV7-2,11,TRBJ1-5,ASSSTGFSNQH
TRBV20-1,10,TRBJ2-7,SASQRAYEQY
TRBV25-1,13,TRBJ1-2,ASSPTRAGYNGYT
TRBV4-1,13,TRBJ2-7,ASSPSEAGVVEQY
TRBV19,13,TRBJ1-4,ASSDRGRANEKLF
TRBV7-6,10,TRBJ2-7,ASSLGPNEQY
TRBV12-3/TRBV12-4,10,TRBJ2-2,ASRRVPGELF
TRBV9,13,TRBJ2-5,ASSPPGQGIETQY
TRBV7-8,10,TRBJ2-5,ASSLAGGNQY
TRBV7-2,14,TRBJ1-6,ASSAAKYSYNSPLH
TRBV5-1,13,TRBJ1-2,ASSLDSQGHYGYT
TRBV29-1,10,TRBJ2-3,SVELGLGTQY
TRBV7-2,10,TRBJ1-1,ASSSTGGEAF
TRBV7-3,14,TRBJ1-2,ASSSNQNGANYGYT
TRBV12-3/TRBV12-4,13,TRBJ1-1,ASSRWTGMNTEAF
TRBV19,12,TRBJ2-5,ASRREGHLETQY
TRBV10-2,12,TRBJ2-3,ASSTGTVTDTQY
TRBV9,15,TRBJ2-2,ASSATTSEPNTGELF
TRBV10-2,14,TRBJ2-1,ASTEGRLVGLDEQF
TRBV6-5,15,TRBJ2-7,ASSYSIGTSRAYEQY
TRBV7-2,13,TRBJ2-7,ASSFGGGASYEQY
TRBV6-6,12,TRBJ2-7,ASSNGQGRNEQY
TRBV3-1,10,TRBJ2-1,ASSQGLTKGF
TRBV9,11,TRBJ1-2,ASGRDRGFGYT
TRBV11-2,12,TRBJ1-6,ASSLPFVGSPLH
TRBV15,11,TRBJ1-1,ATSRALGEEAF
TRBV6-2/TRBV6-3,13,TRBJ2-5,ASSPIGQGQETQY
TRBV5-1,14,TRBJ1-4,ASSLGTGRTNEKLF
TRBV6-5,10,TRBJ2-3,ASRTGTDTQY